A selection of T cell receptor beta chains follows, all from one sample in a study of blood T cells in healthy people across ages. TCRdb re-derived calls from the 5' RACE reads in MiXCR, one entry per CDR3 protein. The repertoire has roughly 830,000 distinct CDR3 sequences, 60% to 80% of them found once; the top ten carry roughly 25%. Material: blood. These receptors all stem from a man aged 30 to 45 in good health. Both conserved end residues are part of each CDR3. D genes are given only for firm matches. Clone size is given for some rows only: seen once, a few or many times, or a class if the clone is expanded.

d_gene	v_gene	abundance	j_gene	CDR3aa	CDR3nt
NA	TRBV5-1	NA	TRBJ2-1	CASSFDEIQFF	TGCGCCAGCAGCTTTGATGAAATACAGTTCTTC
TRBD2	TRBV10-3	few	TRBJ2-5	CATGTSGETQYF	TGTGCCACCGGGACTAGCGGGGAGACCCAGTACTTC
TRBD1	TRBV6-2/TRBV6-3	NA	TRBJ1-6	CASRDREISPLHF	TGTGCCAGCAGGGACAGGGAAATTTCACCCCTCCACTTT
NA	TRBV3-1	NA	TRBJ1-2	CASSQDDLARGYTF	TGTGCCAGCAGCCAAGACGACCTGGCTCGTGGCTACACCTTC
NA	TRBV9	NA	TRBJ2-1	CASSAPLGLGQFF	TGTGCCAGCAGCGCCCCCCTAGGCTTGGGGCAGTTCTTC
NA	TRBV4-2	few	TRBJ2-7	CASSQEAGAPSYEQYF	TGTGCCAGCAGCCAAGAGGCAGGGGCCCCCTCCTACGAGCAGTACTTC
NA	TRBV11-3	NA	TRBJ2-3	CASSFGRESTDTQYF	TGTGCCAGCAGCTTTGGACGGGAAAGCACAGATACGCAGTATTTT
TRBD2	TRBV20-1	few	TRBJ2-7	CSARDAGGYEQYF	TGCAGTGCTAGAGATGCGGGGGGGTACGAGCAGTACTTC
TRBD1	TRBV5-1	few	TRBJ1-6	CASSLQGASSPLHF	TGCGCCAGCAGCTTGCAGGGGGCCAGTTCACCCCTCCACTTT
NA	TRBV20-1	once	TRBJ2-5	CSARDSGDGTETQYF	TGCAGTGCTAGAGACAGTGGGGACGGGACTGAGACCCAGTACTTC
NA	TRBV20-1	NA	TRBJ2-7	CSARPTGTEQYF	TGCAGTGCTAGACCCACAGGGACCGAGCAGTACTTC
TRBD2	TRBV20-1	few	TRBJ2-1	CSASPPRLANEQFF	TGCAGTGCTAGCCCCCCCCGACTAGCGAATGAGCAGTTCTTC
TRBD1	TRBV7-2	NA	TRBJ1-5	CASSLRDRDQPQHF	TGTGCCAGCAGCCTCCGGGACAGAGATCAGCCCCAGCATTTT
NA	TRBV6-1	NA	TRBJ2-6	CASRAGDRRTSSGANVLTF	TGTGCCAGCAGGGCGGGGGACAGAAGAACTAGCTCTGGGGCCAACGTCCTGACTTTC
NA	TRBV9	many	TRBJ2-6	CASSVSAGVLTF	TGTGCCAGCAGCGTAAGTGCCGGTGTCCTGACTTTC
NA	TRBV28	NA	TRBJ2-7	CASRVDGEKVYEQYF	TGTGCCAGCAGAGTCGATGGGGAAAAGGTGTACGAGCAGTACTTC
TRBD2	TRBV4-2	few	TRBJ2-7	CASSQATSGGADEQYF	TGTGCCAGCAGCCAAGCTACTAGCGGGGGGGCGGACGAGCAGTACTTC
NA	TRBV10-3	once	TRBJ2-7	CAIMPGPTRDEQYF	TGTGCCATCATGCCGGGACCCACACGCGACGAGCAGTACTTC
NA	TRBV7-3	NA	TRBJ2-5	CASSRSLRETQYF	TGTGCCAGCAGCCGTTCTTTGCGAGAGACCCAGTACTTC
NA	TRBV2	NA	TRBJ2-7	CASSALHEQYF	TGTGCCAGCAGTGCCCTGCACGAGCAGTACTTC
NA	TRBV20-1	NA	TRBJ2-7	CSASQSGAYSSYNEQYF	TGCAGTGCTAGCCAAAGTGGGGCTTACAGCTCCTACAATGAGCAGTACTTC
NA	TRBV2	NA	TRBJ2-4	CASRRVFLPGAKNIQYF	TGTGCCAGCCGCAGGGTCTTCCTTCCAGGGGCCAAAAACATTCAGTACTTC
TRBD1	TRBV6-2/TRBV6-3	NA	TRBJ2-3	CASSPDRTVADTQYF	TGTGCCAGCAGTCCGGACAGGACAGTGGCAGATACGCAGTATTTT
TRBD2	TRBV7-2	NA	TRBJ2-5	CASSTTRTSGGETQYF	TGTGCCAGCAGCACCACAAGGACTAGCGGGGGAGAGACCCAGTACTTC
NA	TRBV7-3	NA	TRBJ2-2	CASSLQATNTGELFF	TGTGCCAGCAGCTTACAGGCCACGAACACCGGGGAGCTGTTTTTT
NA	TRBV27	few	TRBJ1-2	CASSNGYGYTF	TGTGCCAGCTCTAACGGCTATGGCTACACCTTC
TRBD1	TRBV6-1	NA	TRBJ1-5	CASSLDRGGGNQPQHF	TGTGCCAGCAGCCTCGACAGGGGTGGTGGCAATCAGCCCCAGCATTTT
NA	TRBV21-1	NA	TRBJ2-7	CASSHKGLRRVYEQYF	TGTGCCAGCAGCCATAAAGGCCTTCGACGTGTCTACGAGCAGTACTTC
TRBD1	TRBV3-1	few	TRBJ2-3	CASSYFPGTAPQDTQYF	TGTGCCAGCAGCTACTTCCCCGGGACAGCCCCACAAGATACGCAGTATTTT
NA	TRBV10-3	NA	TRBJ2-7	CAISQESSYEQYF	TGTGCCATCAGTCAGGAATCGAGCTACGAGCAGTACTTC
TRBD2	TRBV10-3	NA	TRBJ2-6	CAISGLAGGSGANVLTF	TGTGCCATCAGTGGACTAGCGGGAGGTTCTGGGGCCAACGTCCTGACTTTC
NA	TRBV4-1	NA	TRBJ1-1	CASSIPAQNTEAFF	TGCGCCAGCAGCATACCGGCTCAGAACACTGAAGCTTTCTTT
NA	TRBV11-1	NA	TRBJ2-5	CASSHSGVQETQYF	TGTGCCAGCAGCCATTCAGGGGTTCAGGAGACCCAGTACTTC
NA	TRBV4-3	NA	TRBJ2-1	CASSQDLTMERQFF	TGCGCCAGCAGCCAAGACCTAACAATGGAAAGGCAGTTCTTC
NA	TRBV20-1	NA	TRBJ2-7	CSASGLFPYEQYF	TGCAGTGCTAGTGGTCTCTTCCCCTACGAGCAGTACTTC
NA	TRBV7-2	many	TRBJ2-1	CASSLAGAVEQFF	TGTGCCAGCAGCTTAGCAGGGGCGGTTGAGCAGTTCTTC
TRBD1	TRBV4-2	once	TRBJ2-1	CASSHSGTGDNEQFF	TGTGCCAGCAGCCATTCCGGGACAGGGGACAATGAGCAGTTCTTC
TRBD1	TRBV10-3	few	TRBJ2-7	CAIRDRDRVYEQYF	TGTGCCATCAGGGACCGGGACAGGGTGTACGAGCAGTACTTC
NA	TRBV4-3	NA	TRBJ1-2	CASSPAAGEGHGYTF	TGCGCCAGCAGCCCAGCGGCAGGGGAGGGCCATGGCTACACCTTC
TRBD1	TRBV12-3/TRBV12-4	NA	TRBJ2-6	CASKYDRGGVGANVLTF	TGTGCCAGCAAATACGACAGGGGTGGCGTTGGGGCCAACGTCCTGACTTTC
NA	TRBV9	NA	TRBJ2-1	CASSPPGHNDNEQFF	TGTGCCAGCAGCCCCCCGGGACACAACGACAATGAGCAGTTCTTC
NA	TRBV4-3	NA	TRBJ2-4	CASSQDLRGAEDIQYF	TGCGCCAGCAGCCAAGATCTTAGAGGGGCCGAGGACATTCAGTACTTC
NA	TRBV9	NA	TRBJ1-1	CASSVGIANTEAFF	TGTGCCAGCAGCGTAGGTATAGCGAACACTGAAGCTTTCTTT
NA	TRBV9	NA	TRBJ2-5	CAGSVATGLSETQYF	TGTGCCGGCAGCGTAGCTACGGGATTGTCAGAGACCCAGTACTTC
NA	TRBV9	NA	TRBJ2-7	CASSGATGPSYEQYF	TGTGCCAGCAGCGGCGCAACGGGCCCCAGCTACGAGCAGTACTTC
NA	TRBV7-8	NA	TRBJ2-1	CASSPPIRVGNEQFF	TGTGCCAGCAGCCCTCCGATTAGGGTTGGCAATGAGCAGTTCTTC
NA	TRBV6-4	many	TRBJ2-1	CASSEKGEDEQFF	TGTGCCAGCAGTGAGAAGGGGGAAGATGAGCAGTTCTTC
NA	TRBV28	NA	TRBJ2-2	CASSFSVGGELFF	TGTGCCAGCAGTTTCAGCGTCGGCGGGGAGCTGTTTTTT
NA	TRBV4-3	NA	TRBJ2-1	CASSPPHRDHEQFF	TGCGCCAGCAGCCCACCCCACAGGGACCATGAGCAGTTCTTC
NA	TRBV28	NA	TRBJ1-5	CASSISQGNQPQHF	TGTGCCAGCAGTATCTCACAGGGTAATCAGCCCCAGCATTTT
NA	TRBV6-2/TRBV6-3	NA	TRBJ2-2	CASSKTFGKDTGELFF	TGTGCCAGCAGTAAGACATTTGGGAAAGACACCGGGGAGCTGTTTTTT
NA	TRBV6-6	NA	TRBJ2-7	CAASISSYEQYF	TGTGCCGCTTCTATCAGCTCCTACGAGCAGTACTTC
NA	TRBV4-3	NA	TRBJ2-7	CASSQGWAASSYEQYF	TGCGCCAGCAGCCAAGGTTGGGCAGCGAGCTCCTACGAGCAGTACTTC
NA	TRBV27	NA	TRBJ2-7	CASSSALPQGHYEQYF	TGTGCCAGCAGTTCGGCCCTCCCTCAGGGACACTACGAGCAGTACTTC